This T cell receptor (beta chain) was observed in a study of shared clonotypes between healthy human individuals. Every donor was a Caucasian adult from Nashville, Tennessee. This clone was counted a single time. Unsorted PBMC contributed approximately 270 ng DNA, about 30,000 T cell genomes, to each replicate PCR. Assay: immunoSEQ multiplex PCR; the TCRdb copy retains only in-frame clones and omits some. The sample lists about 470,000 clones; around 79% were seen once. CDR1 is SGHRS, CDR2 YFSETQ, per germline. The CDR3 spans 16 residues. Trimming stripped 0 bases from V and 1 base from J, with 12 bases between.

The receptor comes from a woman aged 40 to 50 in good health. Some clones in this sample may be carry-over from other donors' samples. The chain carries TRBV5-1 and TRBJ2-3; D uncertain. The sequenced sample was PBMCs. CDR3 protein: CASSLEGKPGTDTQYF. The CDR3 DNA reads as TGCGCCAGCAGCTTGGAGGGAAAACCTGGCACAGATACGCAGTATTTT.